This TCR beta chain was recovered during a study of technical replicates of blood from a few donors. TCRdb keeps only in-frame clones here, not all; method: immunoSEQ multiplex PCR. The table records tens of thousands of clones, almost 99% of them present only once. Germline V gene data show CDR1 as MDHEN and CDR2 as SYDVKM. Trimming removed 8 bases from V and 8 bases from J; junction bases left unmatched: 7. The CDR3 length is 13 residues. Material: T cells isolated from PBMCs. The clonotype comes from a human donor in good health. The chain is built from TRBV28 and TRBJ1-4, with 8 bases matching TRBD1. The CDR3 coding sequence is TGTGCCAGCGGTTGGACAGGGAGGGAAAAACTGTTTTTT. Translating gives CASGWTGREKLFF.